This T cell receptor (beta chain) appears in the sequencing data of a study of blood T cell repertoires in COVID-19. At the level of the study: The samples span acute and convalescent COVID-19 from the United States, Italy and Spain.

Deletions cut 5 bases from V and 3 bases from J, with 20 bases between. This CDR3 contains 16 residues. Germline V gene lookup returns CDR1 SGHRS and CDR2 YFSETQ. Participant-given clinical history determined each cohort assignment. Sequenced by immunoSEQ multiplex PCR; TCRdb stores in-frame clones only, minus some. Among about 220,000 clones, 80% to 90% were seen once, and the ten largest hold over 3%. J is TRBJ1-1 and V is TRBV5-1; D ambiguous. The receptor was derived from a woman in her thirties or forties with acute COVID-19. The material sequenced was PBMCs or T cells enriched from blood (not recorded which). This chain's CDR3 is CASSRLPRERDTEAFF. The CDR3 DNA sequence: TGCGCCAGCAGTAGGCTGCCGCGGGAAAGGGACACTGAAGCTTTCTTT.